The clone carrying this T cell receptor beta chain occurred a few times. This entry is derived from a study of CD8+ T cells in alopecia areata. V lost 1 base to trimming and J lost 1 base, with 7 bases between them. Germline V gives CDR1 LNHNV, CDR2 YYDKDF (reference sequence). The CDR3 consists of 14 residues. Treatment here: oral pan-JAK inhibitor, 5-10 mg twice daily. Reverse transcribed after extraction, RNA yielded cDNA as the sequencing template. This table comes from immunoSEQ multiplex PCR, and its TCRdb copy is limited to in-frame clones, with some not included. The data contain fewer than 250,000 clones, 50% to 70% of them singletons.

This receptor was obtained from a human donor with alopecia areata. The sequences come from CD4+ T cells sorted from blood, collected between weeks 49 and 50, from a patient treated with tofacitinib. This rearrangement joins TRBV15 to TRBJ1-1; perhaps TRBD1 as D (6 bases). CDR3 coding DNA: TGTGCCACCAGCAGAGGGACAGCGAACACTGAAGCTTTCTTT. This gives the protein CATSRGTANTEAFF.